The source of this T cell receptor beta chain is a study of cytomegalovirus exposure and HLA in healthy donors. The CDR3 consists of 15 residues. Germline values: CDR1 SGHTA, CDR2 FQGTGA. V shed 1 base and J shed 0 bases, with 8 bases lying between them. This clone was observed once. The PCR employed 60 Vbeta primers together with 13 Jbeta primers. This table comes from immunoSEQ multiplex PCR, and its TCRdb copy is limited to in-frame clones, with some not included. This repertoire shows some 160,000 clones, approximately 80% found once; its top ten account for 1.5% to 2%. The rearrangement links TRBV7-3 to TRBJ2-3, with a possible D match to TRBD1 (5 bases). The sample comprised PBMCs. The clonotype was recovered from a woman aged 25-40 years in good health and CMV-seronegative. CDR3 DNA: TGTGCCAGCAGCTTAAAAGGGGCGAGCACAGATACGCAGTATTTT. Translated, it gives CASSLKGASTDTQYF.